This T cell receptor (beta chain) is drawn from a study of T cells after yellow fever vaccination. Whole-study results and caveats: Abundant contaminating clonotypes from the bulk population could appear in FACS-sorted repertoires. Re-detected after boosting: most primary clones, more than 95% of CD4 and under 90% of CD8.

A note on this clonotype: Its antigen is not known.

Template-switching 5'RACE yielded the TCR cDNA; a universal primer site and UMIs were added in the process. Each CDR3 protein is one row after TCRdb ran MiXCR on the 5' RACE reads. The data show 500,000 to 650,000 distinct CDR3 sequences, about a sixth seen once. Germline V gives CDR1 MNHEY, CDR2 SMNVEV (reference sequence). The CDR3 extends over 14 amino acids. J gave up 3 bases and V 2 bases, and 4 bases lay outside the gene matches. The chain recombines TRBV27 with TRBJ2-7, with TRBD1 matching 7 bases. The material was PBMCs, obtained roughly 5 days after the first yellow fever vaccination. This clonotype originated in a man between 18 and 29 years old who received the YFV17D yellow fever vaccine. The CDR3 DNA sequence: TGTGCCAGCAGTTTAAGTAGGACAGGCTACGAGCAGTACTTC. Amino acid sequence: CASSLSRTGYEQYF.